This T cell receptor (beta chain) was identified in a study of blood T cells in healthy people across ages. With each sample, at least 6 micrograms of total RNA were extracted. Germline V gives CDR1 MNHEY, CDR2 SVGEGT. This CDR3 region has 12 residues. The V and J ends lost 9 bases and 9 bases, in that order; junction bases with no gene match: 6. This clonotype was seen more than once but under ten times. Alongside a J-beta primer mix, a sample-barcoded 5' primer served in a second PCR lasting about 6 to 11 cycles. TCRdb re-derived calls from the 5' RACE reads in MiXCR, one entry per CDR3 protein. The sample has just under 900,000 distinct CDR3 sequences; around 30% are singletons.

The J gene is TRBJ2-1, the V gene TRBV6-2 or TRBV6-3; 9 nucleotides align to TRBD2. The sequenced sample was blood. This clonotype was obtained from a woman aged 80 or over in good health. The CDR3 DNA follows: TGTGCCAGTACGCGGGGGGGCTTTGAGCAGTTCTTC. Its protein is CASTRGGFEQFF.